Presented here are 18 T cell receptor beta chains from one specimen sequenced in a study of blood T cell repertoires in COVID-19. Assay: immunoSEQ multiplex PCR; the TCRdb copy retains only in-frame clones and omits some. Seen here are about 74,000 clones, roughly four fifths observed once, and the top ten hold more than 20%. The specimen was peripheral blood. The source of these receptors is a man between 65 and 79 years old with acute or convalescent COVID-19.

The chain recombines TRBV9 with TRBJ1-3; no clear D gene. V was clipped by 0 bases and J by 0 bases, with 10 bases between them. CDR3 length: 16 amino acids. The germline V gene encodes CDR1 SGDLS and CDR2 YYNGEE. CDR3 protein: CASSVGVRTSGNTIYF. DNA for the CDR3: TGTGCCAGCAGCGTAGGTGTCAGAACCTCTGGAAACACCATATATTTT.

The chain joins TRBV19 to TRBJ2-5; D is possibly TRBD1 (5 bases). V was cut by 5 bases and J by 4 bases, with 11 bases left in between. The germline V gene has CDR1 LNHDA and CDR2 SQIVND (reference sequence). The CDR3 extends over 13 amino acids. CDR3 DNA sequence: TGTGCCAGTAGTCGGATTAGGGGAGAGACCCAGTACTTC. As protein: CASSRIRGETQYF.

The J gene is TRBJ1-1, the V gene TRBV27, with D unclear. The germline V gene has CDR1 MNHEY and CDR2 SMNVEV (reference sequence). V was trimmed by 5 bases and J by 3 bases, leaving 13 bases between them. This CDR3 is 14 amino acids long. The CDR3 spells CASSLTPHYTEAFF. The CDR3 bases are TGTGCCAGCAGTCTAACCCCTCATTACACTGAAGCTTTCTTT.

The chain carries TRBV4-1 and TRBJ1-2; D is uncertain. Germline loops: CDR1 MGHRA, CDR2 YSYEKL. V lost 3 bases and J lost 8, with 16 bases in between. The CDR3 is 14 residues long. This CDR3 reads CASSQVQNPGGYTF. CDR3 nucleotides: TGCGCCAGCAGCCAGGTACAGAATCCGGGGGGCTACACCTTC.

This chain uses TRBV7-3 with TRBJ2-2, with a tentative D call TRBD2 (6 bases). Germline V gene sequence: CDR1 SGHTA, CDR2 FQGTGA. The CDR3 is made up of 15 amino acids. Deletions cut 5 bases from V and 3 bases from J, with 13 bases between. The CDR3: CASSAASDYTGELFF. The CDR3 DNA is TGTGCCAGCAGCGCAGCTAGCGACTACACCGGGGAGCTGTTTTTT. Together with reference TRBV7-3 and TRBJ2-2, the CDR3 gives the full variable domain: GAGVSQTPSNKVTEKGKYVELRCDPISGHTALYWYRQSLGQGPEFLIYFQGTGAADDSGLPNDRFFAVRPEGSVSTLKIQRTERGDSAVYLCASSAASDYTGELFFGEGSRLTVL.

V is TRBV6-5 and J is TRBJ2-7; tentatively, D is TRBD1 (6 bases). The V end lost 0 bases, the J end lost 2 bases, and 8 bases lay between the germline ends. CDR1 MNHEY and CDR2 SVGAGI come from the germline V gene. CDR3 size: 14 residues. In DNA, the CDR3 is TGTGCCAGCAGTTACTCCGGGACACCCTACGAGCAGTACTTC. Translated: CASSYSGTPYEQYF.

The rearrangement uses TRBV11-3 and TRBJ1-1; no reliable D call. This CDR3 has 13 amino acids. Germline CDR1 reads SGHNT; CDR2 reads YENEEA. Trimming shortened V by 3 bases and J by 1 base, and 6 bases separated the two germline ends. This chain's CDR3 is CASSFQENTEAFF. For the CDR3, the DNA is TGTGCCAGCAGCTTCCAGGAGAACACTGAAGCTTTCTTT.

This clone was seen just once. The chain has TRBV10-3 and TRBJ1-6; weak D call: TRBD1 (5 bases). V gave up 0 bases and J gave up 8 bases, with 26 bases separating them. This CDR3 has 20 amino acids. Germline values: CDR1 ENHRY, CDR2 SYGVKD. The CDR3 loop is CAISESSRGVGVRRDSPLHF. The CDR3 region has the DNA TGTGCCATCAGTGAGTCCTCGCGGGGAGTGGGGGTTAGAAGGGATTCACCCCTCCACTTT.

The rearrangement uses TRBV7-2 and TRBJ2-2; 7 bases map to TRBD2. The CDR3 spans 15 residues. V shed 1 base, J shed 5 bases, and the junction held 4 bases outside the gene matches. Per the germline V gene, CDR1 is SGHTA and CDR2 is FQGNSA. CDR3 loop: CASSLVRGVTGELFF. As DNA, the CDR3 is TGTGCCAGCAGCTTAGTACGGGGGGTAACCGGGGAGCTGTTTTTT.

J is TRBJ1-6 and V is TRBV6-1; D ambiguous. V was shortened by 2 bases and J by 4 bases, with 9 bases between the two germline ends. Germline V gene sequence: CDR1 MNHNS, CDR2 SASEGT. CDR3 size: 15 residues. CDR3 DNA: TGTGCCAGCAGTGAATCACCTATTTATAATTCACCCCTCCACTTT. This sequence encodes CASSESPIYNSPLHF.

The genes are TRBV6-2 or TRBV6-3 and TRBJ2-6, with a weak D call TRBD2 (5 bases). The CDR3 loop spans 19 amino acids. The V gene lost 4 bases and the J gene lost 4 bases, with 23 bases spanning the gap. In germline, CDR1 is MNHEY, CDR2 SVGEGT. CDR3 nucleotide sequence: TGTGCCAGCAGTTCCCCCCGGACTCTGCGAGAGGGCGGGGCCAACGTCCTGACTTTC. This gives the protein CASSSPRTLREGGANVLTF.

The chain combines TRBV28 with TRBJ2-7; 8 positions match TRBD2. CDR1 and CDR2 from the germline V gene are MDHEN and SYDVKM. V dropped 2 bases and J dropped 2; count of bases not matched to a gene: 14. The CDR3 spans 18 residues. The CDR3 reads CASSLRAGPGTRPYEQYF. CDR3 DNA sequence: TGTGCCAGCAGTTTACGTGCAGGCCCCGGGACTAGACCCTACGAGCAGTACTTC.

V gene TRBV20-1 combines with J gene TRBJ1-1, with 7 nucleotides matching TRBD1. Germline CDR1 reads DFQATT; CDR2 reads SNEGSKA (reference sequence). The J segment lost 7 bases and the V segment lost 5 bases, leaving 4 bases of the junction unmatched. The length of the CDR3 is 11 residues. This chain's CDR3 is CSAPDRIEAFF. In DNA form, the CDR3 reads TGCAGTGCTCCGGACAGGATTGAAGCTTTCTTT.

This clone was recorded a few times. The rearrangement links TRBV6-6 to TRBJ2-1, with TRBD2 matching over 7 bases. The CDR3 spans 15 residues. J lost 4 bases, V lost 7 bases, and 10 bases had no gene match. Per germline, CDR1 MNHNY and CDR2 SVGAGI (reference sequence). DNA for the CDR3: TGTGCCAGCACTTTTGCGGGAGAGGGGTACAATGAGCAGTTCTTC. Translating gives CASTFAGEGYNEQFF.

The chain uses TRBV7-9 and TRBJ1-6; TRBD1 aligns across 7 bases. Germline-derived CDR1 and CDR2 are SEHNR and FQNEAQ (reference sequence). The CDR3 is 14 amino acids. Unmatched junction bases numbered 8, after V lost 6 bases and J lost 9 bases. Here the CDR3 reads CASSLTGEASPLHF. The CDR3 DNA follows: TGTGCCAGCAGTTTAACAGGGGAGGCTTCACCCCTCCACTTT.

The rearrangement uses TRBV9 and TRBJ1-1; weak D call: TRBD1 (5 bases). Germline CDR1 reads SGDLS; CDR2 reads YYNGEE. The CDR3 contains 15 residues. V was cut by 0 bases and J by 0 bases, with 9 bases left in between. CDR3 sequence: CASSVGEDMNTEAFF. The CDR3 DNA is TGTGCCAGCAGCGTAGGGGAGGACATGAACACTGAAGCTTTCTTT.

The chain couples TRBV5-6 to TRBJ2-5; tentatively, D is TRBD2 (5 bases). Germline V lookup: CDR1 SGHDT, CDR2 YYEEEE. This CDR3 is built from 14 residues. The germline V and J ends were trimmed by 6 bases and 1 base, with 13 bases remaining between them. The CDR3 is CASTPPGSQETQYF. CDR3 DNA sequence: TGTGCCAGCACCCCACCGGGATCCCAAGAGACCCAGTACTTC.

This chain links TRBV24-1 with TRBJ2-3; perhaps TRBD1 as D (6 bases). The CDR3 sequence is 13 residues long. Germline CDR1 and CDR2: KGHDR and SFDVKD. V was trimmed by 10 bases and J by 3 bases, leaving 13 bases between them. The CDR3 DNA is TGTGCCACGGAGGCAGGGGATACAGATACGCAGTATTTT. This sequence encodes CATEAGDTDTQYF.